The 10 T cell receptor beta chains presented below share a single source sample, sequenced in a study of response to subunit inactivated influenza vaccine. In TCRdb, the RT-PCR reads were re-called with MiXCR into one record per CDR3 protein. The sample lists 500,000 to 700,000 distinct CDR3 sequences, approximately 22% occurring once. These data were likewise used in another study, on T cells expressing NK-cell markers. As that study records: Template switching by 5'RACE with UMIs generated the TCR beta cDNA.

The input for sequencing was CD4+ T cells sorted from PBMCs, taken roughly 12 days after vaccination. These receptors originate from a man aged 45-65 years who received an inactivated influenza vaccine.

CDR3 bases: TGTGCCAGCAGCGCCCGGACAGGACCATTGCAGTATTTT. As protein: CASSARTGPLQYF. The chain joins TRBV7-2 to TRBJ2-3; 7 bases fit TRBD1. The V gene's germline CDR1 is SGHTA and CDR2 FQGNSA. The CDR3 is 13 amino acids. V lost 5 bases and J lost 11; bases outside the gene matches: 10.

The rearrangement links TRBV28 to TRBJ2-1, with D hard to call. V was trimmed by 6 bases and J by 11 bases, leaving 20 bases between them. The CDR3 is made up of 14 amino acids. Germline CDR1 MDHEN, CDR2 SYDVKM. The CDR3 is CASSTAVLSGQQFF. The CDR3 DNA reads as TGTGCCAGCAGCACCGCCGTCCTATCTGGACAGCAGTTCTTC.

V gene TRBV10-3 combines with J gene TRBJ2-5; D remains unclear. The CDR3 is 15 residues long. CDR1 is ENHRY, CDR2 SYGVKD, per germline. Trimming cost V 0 bases and J 2 bases, with 10 bases left between them. CDR3 amino acids: CAISESSNPQETQYF. CDR3 nucleotide sequence: TGTGCCATCAGTGAGTCTTCTAACCCTCAAGAGACCCAGTACTTC.

This clonotype turned up a few times. The chain carries TRBV12-3 or TRBV12-4 and TRBJ2-7, with D possibly called TRBD1 or TRBD2 (5 bases each). V gave up 10 bases and J gave up 2 bases, with 15 bases separating them. The CDR3 is made up of 13 amino acids. Written as DNA, the CDR3 is TGTGCCACCTCCCGGGACGGGACCTACGAGCAGTACTTC. Translated: CATSRDGTYEQYF.

The chain combines TRBV5-3 with TRBJ2-3; D remains ambiguous. TRBV5-3 is noted as an ORF with a role that remains uncertain. Trimming cost V 7 bases and J 2 bases, with 17 bases left between them. This CDR3 has 15 amino acids. In DNA form, the CDR3 reads TGTGCCAGATTCCCCCCGGCGGAGATCACAGATACGCAGTATTTT. Translated: CARFPPAEITDTQYF.

This clonotype was observed a few times. The rearrangement uses TRBV30 and TRBJ1-6, with D perhaps matching TRBD1 (5 bases). The ends were cut back, 5 bases at V and 7 bases at J, with 15 bases in the middle. From germline, CDR1 is GTSNPN and CDR2 SVGIG (reference sequence). This CDR3 has 14 residues. In nucleotides, the CDR3 is TGTGCCTGGTCGACCAGGGTGACGAATTCACCCCTCCACTTT. Translated: CAWSTRVTNSPLHF.

This chain links TRBV11-1 with TRBJ2-1, with 11 bases aligning to TRBD2. Germline CDR1 SGHAT, CDR2 FQDESV (reference sequence). J gave up 2 bases and V 3 bases, and 9 bases lay outside the gene matches. The length of the CDR3 is 18 residues. The CDR3 protein is CASSFPSGGTYTYNEQFF. CDR3 DNA sequence: TGTGCCAGCAGCTTCCCTAGCGGGGGGACATATACCTACAATGAGCAGTTCTTC.

This clonotype occurred many times. The rearrangement joins TRBV7-2 to TRBJ1-2, with TRBD1 matching over 9 bases. Germline V gene data show CDR1 as SGHTA and CDR2 as FQGNSA. The trim removed 1 base at V and 4 bases at J, leaving 1 base unmatched. CDR3 size: 14 residues. The CDR3 region has the DNA TGTGCCAGCAGCTTAGGGACAGGGGTCTATGGCTACACCTTC. Translating gives CASSLGTGVYGYTF. The full variable domain, rest sourced from reference TRBV7-2 and TRBJ1-2, is GAGVSQSPSNKVTEKGKDVELRCDPISGHTALYWYRQSLGQGLEFLIYFQGNSAPDKSGLPSDRFSAERTGGSVSTLTIQRTQQEDSAVYLCASSLGTGVYGYTFGSGTRLTVV.

This clonotype was found a few times. The chain uses TRBV20-1 and TRBJ2-3; TRBD2 agrees at 7 bases. Unmatched junction bases numbered 3, after V lost 2 bases and J lost 1 base. This CDR3 has 14 residues. Germline assignment: CDR1 DFQATT and CDR2 SNEGSKA (reference sequence). In DNA form, the CDR3 reads TGCAGTGCTAGAACTACTAGCGGCACAGATACGCAGTATTTT. Its translation is CSARTTSGTDTQYF.

This rearrangement joins TRBV2 to TRBJ2-3, with D tentatively TRBD2 (6 bases). Germline values: CDR1 SNHLY, CDR2 FYNNEI. The CDR3 totals 15 residues. Trimming stripped 8 bases from V and 5 bases from J, with 20 bases between. CDR3 DNA: TGTGCCAGCCCTGCCGACCCTAGCGTGGGAGATACGCAGTATTTT. Its translation is CASPADPSVGDTQYF. The full variable domain, with the rest looked up from reference TRBV2 and TRBJ2-3, is EPEVTQTPSHQVTQMGQEVILRCVPISNHLYFYWYRQILGQKVEFLVSFYNNEISEKSEIFDDQFSVERPDGSNFTLKIRSTKLEDSAMYFCASPADPSVGDTQYFGPGTRLTVL.